This is a list of T cell receptor beta chains from one sample in a study of T cells after yellow fever vaccination. TCRdb fed the 5' RACE reads into MiXCR, producing one record per CDR3 protein. The sample lists about 170,000 distinct CDR3 sequences, about 6% occurring once. The input for sequencing was CD4+ T cells sorted from PBMCs, taken on the day of the first yellow fever vaccination. The source of these receptors is a man aged 18 to 30 who received the YFV17D yellow fever vaccine. The CDR3 runs from the conserved cysteine through the conserved F or W. The D gene is left open where the match is weak. The listing skips clone size in some rows; elsewhere it reads once, few, many or a size class.

j_call: TRBJ1-2; clone_size: many; v_call: TRBV20-1; cdr3_length: 13; d_call: .; cdr3_nt: TGCAGTGCCCCTTCGCCCACGAACTATGGCTACACCTTC; cdr3_aa: CSAPSPTNYGYTF
j_call: TRBJ2-5; clone_size: many; v_call: TRBV7-2; cdr3_length: 16; d_call: .; cdr3_nt: TGTGCCAGCAGCTTAGATTGGGGGGGGCGCTCAAAGACCCAGTACTTC; cdr3_aa: CASSLDWGGRSKTQYF
j_call: TRBJ2-1; clone_size: few; v_call: TRBV28; cdr3_length: 15; d_call: TRBD2; cdr3_nt: TGTGCCAGCATTATAGCGGGGAGCTCCTACAATGAGCAGTTCTTC; cdr3_aa: CASIIAGSSYNEQFF
j_call: TRBJ2-1; clone_size: few; v_call: TRBV20-1; cdr3_length: 17; d_call: .; cdr3_nt: TGCAGTGCTTGGAGGAATCGCGGGGCGACGATCCCCCATGAGCAGTTCTTC; cdr3_aa: CSAWRNRGATIPHEQFF
j_call: TRBJ1-1; clone_size: few; v_call: TRBV5-1; cdr3_length: 15; d_call: .; cdr3_nt: TGCGCCAGCAGCTCAGAGGGACCGTCGAACACTGAAGCTTTCTTT; cdr3_aa: CASSSEGPSNTEAFF
j_call: TRBJ1-4; clone_size: many; v_call: TRBV27; cdr3_length: 15; d_call: .; cdr3_nt: TGTGCCAGCAGTTTGCCCCAGGCGCAGTACGAAAAACTGTTTTTT; cdr3_aa: CASSLPQAQYEKLFF
j_call: TRBJ1-1; clone_size: many; v_call: TRBV5-1; cdr3_length: 16; d_call: TRBD1; cdr3_nt: TGCGCCAGCAGCTTTTCCTCCGGGACAGACACCCTTGAAGCTTTCTTT; cdr3_aa: CASSFSSGTDTLEAFF
j_call: TRBJ1-5; clone_size: many; v_call: TRBV6-2/TRBV6-3; cdr3_length: 15; d_call: TRBD1; cdr3_nt: TGTGCCAGCAGGGACAGGAGAAGTAGCAATCAGCCCCAGCATTTT; cdr3_aa: CASRDRRSSNQPQHF
j_call: TRBJ2-3; clone_size: .; v_call: TRBV18; cdr3_length: 15; d_call: .; cdr3_nt: TGTGCCAGCTCTGTCGTACAGACTAGCACAGATACGCAGTATTTT; cdr3_aa: CASSVVQTSTDTQYF
j_call: TRBJ2-2; clone_size: many; v_call: TRBV12-3/TRBV12-4; cdr3_length: 15; d_call: .; cdr3_nt: TGTGCCAGCAGTCCGACTCCCGCGAACACCGGGGAGCTGTTTTTT; cdr3_aa: CASSPTPANTGELFF
j_call: TRBJ2-5; clone_size: .; v_call: TRBV7-3; cdr3_length: 16; d_call: .; cdr3_nt: TGTGCCAGCAGCTTAAGGGCGCCGGGGCTCGGAGAGACCCAGTACTTC; cdr3_aa: CASSLRAPGLGETQYF
j_call: TRBJ2-1; clone_size: many; v_call: TRBV6-5; cdr3_length: 15; d_call: TRBD1; cdr3_nt: TGTGCCAGCAGTTACTCTGGGACAGGGTTAAATGAGCAGTTCTTC; cdr3_aa: CASSYSGTGLNEQFF
j_call: TRBJ2-1; clone_size: few; v_call: TRBV19; cdr3_length: 13; d_call: .; cdr3_nt: TGTGCCAGTAGCACTAGGGGTGCGGGCGAGCAGTTCTTC; cdr3_aa: CASSTRGAGEQFF
j_call: TRBJ2-5; clone_size: few; v_call: TRBV5-1; cdr3_length: 14; d_call: TRBD1; cdr3_nt: TGCGCCAGCAGCTTCCCGGGACAGCAAGAGACCCAGTACTTC; cdr3_aa: CASSFPGQQETQYF
j_call: TRBJ2-5; clone_size: .; v_call: TRBV30; cdr3_length: 13; d_call: .; cdr3_nt: TGTGCCTGGAGGCCCCCGACTGGAGAGACCCAGTACTTC; cdr3_aa: CAWRPPTGETQYF
j_call: TRBJ2-5; clone_size: many; v_call: TRBV6-1; cdr3_length: 19; d_call: TRBD1; cdr3_nt: TGTGCCAGCAGTAAGACCTCCGGGACAGGGAACCCGTACCAAGAGACCCAGTACTTC; cdr3_aa: CASSKTSGTGNPYQETQYF
j_call: TRBJ1-3; clone_size: few; v_call: TRBV7-2; cdr3_length: 16; d_call: .; cdr3_nt: TGTGCCAGCAGCCGAAATCACAGGGCGGCTGGAAACACCATATATTTT; cdr3_aa: CASSRNHRAAGNTIYF
j_call: TRBJ1-1; clone_size: many; v_call: TRBV7-2; cdr3_length: 13; d_call: .; cdr3_nt: TGTGCCAGCAGCAGGACCCCGAACACTGAAGCTTTCTTT; cdr3_aa: CASSRTPNTEAFF
j_call: TRBJ1-6; clone_size: .; v_call: TRBV25-1; cdr3_length: 15; d_call: .; cdr3_nt: TGTGCCAGCACAAACGCCCCGAAGGGGAATTCACCCCTCCACTTT; cdr3_aa: CASTNAPKGNSPLHF
j_call: TRBJ1-1; clone_size: few; v_call: TRBV9; cdr3_length: 11; d_call: .; cdr3_nt: TGTGCCAGCACCCCATACACTGAAGCTTTCTTT; cdr3_aa: CASTPYTEAFF
j_call: TRBJ1-5; clone_size: few; v_call: TRBV4-2; cdr3_length: 14; d_call: .; cdr3_nt: TGTGCCAGCAGCCAAGTGGGCCCCGATCAGCCCCAGCATTTT; cdr3_aa: CASSQVGPDQPQHF
j_call: TRBJ2-1; clone_size: few; v_call: TRBV19; cdr3_length: 14; d_call: .; cdr3_nt: TGTGCCAGTGGTCGGGGCCTCTCCTACAATGAGCAGTTCTTC; cdr3_aa: CASGRGLSYNEQFF
j_call: TRBJ2-3; clone_size: many; v_call: TRBV5-1; cdr3_length: 13; d_call: .; cdr3_nt: TGCGCCAGCAGGCAGGGAGTCCCAGATACGCAGTATTTT; cdr3_aa: CASRQGVPDTQYF
j_call: TRBJ1-1; clone_size: .; v_call: TRBV7-9; cdr3_length: 15; d_call: TRBD1; cdr3_nt: TGTGCCAGCAGCAACTTAAAGACAGGGTGGTCTGAAGCTTTCTTT; cdr3_aa: CASSNLKTGWSEAFF
j_call: TRBJ1-1; clone_size: many; v_call: TRBV5-1; cdr3_length: 15; d_call: .; cdr3_nt: TGCGCCAGCAGCTTGCAATTTTCAGGGAACACTGAAGCTTTCTTT; cdr3_aa: CASSLQFSGNTEAFF
j_call: TRBJ1-2; clone_size: .; v_call: TRBV7-9; cdr3_length: 12; d_call: .; cdr3_nt: TGTGCCAGCAGCCCAGGGTTGTTTGGCTACACCTTC; cdr3_aa: CASSPGLFGYTF
j_call: TRBJ1-2; clone_size: many; v_call: TRBV6-5; cdr3_length: 11; d_call: .; cdr3_nt: TGTGCCACCGAAGCGGGGAAAGGCTACACCTTC; cdr3_aa: CATEAGKGYTF
j_call: TRBJ2-3; clone_size: many; v_call: TRBV28; cdr3_length: 16; d_call: TRBD1; cdr3_nt: TGTGCCAGCAGTTTGACAGGGGGCTTTAGCACAGATACGCAGTATTTT; cdr3_aa: CASSLTGGFSTDTQYF
j_call: TRBJ1-1; clone_size: .; v_call: TRBV3-1; cdr3_length: 13; d_call: TRBD1; cdr3_nt: TGTGCCAGCAGCTACGGACAGGGATTAGAAGCTTTCTTT; cdr3_aa: CASSYGQGLEAFF
j_call: TRBJ2-1; clone_size: few; v_call: TRBV5-4; cdr3_length: 18; d_call: TRBD2; cdr3_nt: TGTGCCAGCAGCTTGGCACTAGCGGGTACCTACTCCTACAATGAGCAGTTCTTC; cdr3_aa: CASSLALAGTYSYNEQFF
j_call: TRBJ1-1; clone_size: .; v_call: TRBV20-1; cdr3_length: 14; d_call: TRBD1; cdr3_nt: TGCAGTGCTACGAGACCAGGGGGGAAGACTGAAGCTTTCTTT; cdr3_aa: CSATRPGGKTEAFF
j_call: TRBJ2-1; clone_size: many; v_call: TRBV7-2; cdr3_length: 14; d_call: .; cdr3_nt: TGTGCCAGCAGCCCCTCACAGGGCTACAATGAGCAGTTCTTC; cdr3_aa: CASSPSQGYNEQFF
j_call: TRBJ1-1; clone_size: .; v_call: TRBV9; cdr3_length: 14; d_call: .; cdr3_nt: TGTGCCAGCAGCGTATTGGAGACTAACACTGAAGCTTTCTTT; cdr3_aa: CASSVLETNTEAFF
j_call: TRBJ2-7; clone_size: .; v_call: TRBV30; cdr3_length: 11; d_call: .; cdr3_nt: TGTGCCTGGAGGGCCTCGTACGAGCAGTACTTC; cdr3_aa: CAWRASYEQYF
j_call: TRBJ2-3; clone_size: many; v_call: TRBV12-3/TRBV12-4; cdr3_length: 15; d_call: TRBD2; cdr3_nt: TGTGCCAGCAGATCCACGGGGGGGGTTGCAGATACGCAGTATTTT; cdr3_aa: CASRSTGGVADTQYF
j_call: TRBJ2-2; clone_size: few; v_call: TRBV6-5; cdr3_length: 16; d_call: TRBD1; cdr3_nt: TGTGCCAGCAGTTACTCGACAGGGATTAACACCGGGGAGCTGTTTTTT; cdr3_aa: CASSYSTGINTGELFF
j_call: TRBJ1-4; clone_size: few; v_call: TRBV29-1; cdr3_length: 12; d_call: TRBD1; cdr3_nt: TGCAGCGCAGGGACAGGGACCGAGAAACTGTTTTTT; cdr3_aa: CSAGTGTEKLFF
j_call: TRBJ2-3; clone_size: .; v_call: TRBV29-1; cdr3_length: 12; d_call: TRBD1; cdr3_nt: TGCAGCGCTGGACAGGGATCGGATACGCAGTATTTT; cdr3_aa: CSAGQGSDTQYF
j_call: TRBJ2-5; clone_size: many; v_call: TRBV6-5; cdr3_length: 12; d_call: .; cdr3_nt: TGTGCCAGCTTCTTGGACGGCGAGACCCAGTACTTC; cdr3_aa: CASFLDGETQYF
j_call: TRBJ1-1; clone_size: many; v_call: TRBV3-1; cdr3_length: 11; d_call: .; cdr3_nt: TGTGCCAGCAGCCAAGGGGTTCGAGCTTTCTTT; cdr3_aa: CASSQGVRAFF
j_call: TRBJ1-5; clone_size: .; v_call: TRBV20-1; cdr3_length: 13; d_call: .; cdr3_nt: TGCAGTGCTCTCGGACAGCTCAATCAGCCCCAGCATTTT; cdr3_aa: CSALGQLNQPQHF
j_call: TRBJ2-3; clone_size: many; v_call: TRBV25-1; cdr3_length: 16; d_call: TRBD1; cdr3_nt: TGTGCCAGCAGTGAACTGGACAGGGGGTATGCAGATACGCAGTATTTT; cdr3_aa: CASSELDRGYADTQYF
j_call: TRBJ1-1; clone_size: .; v_call: TRBV7-2; cdr3_length: 14; d_call: .; cdr3_nt: TGTGCCAGCAGCTTCTCCGGGCAGAACACTGAAGCTTTCTTT; cdr3_aa: CASSFSGQNTEAFF
j_call: TRBJ2-1; clone_size: many; v_call: TRBV5-8; cdr3_length: 16; d_call: .; cdr3_nt: TGTGCCAGCAGCTTGGCCGGGGGTACCCTCTACAATGAGCAGTTCTTC; cdr3_aa: CASSLAGGTLYNEQFF
j_call: TRBJ2-1; clone_size: many; v_call: TRBV9; cdr3_length: 14; d_call: .; cdr3_nt: TGTGCCAGCAGCGTAGTGGGCCGAGTGGATGAGCAGTTCTTC; cdr3_aa: CASSVVGRVDEQFF
j_call: TRBJ1-2; clone_size: many; v_call: TRBV6-1; cdr3_length: 15; d_call: .; cdr3_nt: TGTGCCAGCAGTGAAGAAGCAGGTTTAAACTATGGCTACACCTTC; cdr3_aa: CASSEEAGLNYGYTF
j_call: TRBJ2-1; clone_size: few; v_call: TRBV20-1; cdr3_length: 14; d_call: TRBD2; cdr3_nt: TGCAGTGCTAGTAGCGGGGGGCTTTACAATGAGCAGTTCTTC; cdr3_aa: CSASSGGLYNEQFF
j_call: TRBJ2-6; clone_size: many; v_call: TRBV5-5; cdr3_length: 16; d_call: TRBD1; cdr3_nt: TGTGCCAGCAGTTTTACAGGGGGGCCTGGGGCCAACGTCCTGACTTTC; cdr3_aa: CASSFTGGPGANVLTF
j_call: TRBJ2-2; clone_size: many; v_call: TRBV9; cdr3_length: 14; d_call: .; cdr3_nt: TGTGCCAGCAGCGTGAGAACTAGCCCCGGGGAGCTGTTTTTT; cdr3_aa: CASSVRTSPGELFF
j_call: TRBJ2-5; clone_size: few; v_call: TRBV5-1; cdr3_length: 17; d_call: TRBD2; cdr3_nt: TGCGCCAGCAGGCCGCTAAAGGAGCGGGGGGCTCAAGAGACCCAGTACTTC; cdr3_aa: CASRPLKERGAQETQYF
j_call: TRBJ1-1; clone_size: many; v_call: TRBV7-9; cdr3_length: 14; d_call: TRBD1; cdr3_nt: TGTGCCAGCAGAGCGGGACAGGGGGACACTGAAGCTTTCTTT; cdr3_aa: CASRAGQGDTEAFF
j_call: TRBJ1-1; clone_size: many; v_call: TRBV5-1; cdr3_length: 16; d_call: .; cdr3_nt: TGCGCCAGCAGCTTGGCGCTGTTGGGGCTGAGCACTGAAGCTTTCTTT; cdr3_aa: CASSLALLGLSTEAFF
j_call: TRBJ2-5; clone_size: many; v_call: TRBV10-3; cdr3_length: 13; d_call: .; cdr3_nt: TGTGCCATCAGTGAGCTAGCGTCAGAGACCCAGTACTTC; cdr3_aa: CAISELASETQYF
j_call: TRBJ2-7; clone_size: few; v_call: TRBV20-1; cdr3_length: 11; d_call: .; cdr3_nt: TGCAGTGCTCTTGGGACCTCCGAGCAGTACTTC; cdr3_aa: CSALGTSEQYF